This T cell receptor (beta chain) was captured by sequencing in a study of CD8+CD57+ T cells in acquired aplastic anemia (dated by TCRdb to the late 2010s). General notes on the study: A mean of roughly 2.9 ug of DNA, ranging from roughly 0.19 to 30 ug, was extracted from sorted CD4+ and CD8+ cells. CD8+CD57+ expansion was defined as frequency above the mean frequency observed in healthy subjects.

Genomic DNA was used as template for profiling of TCR beta VDJ combinations and CDR3 sequences. An Illumina HiSeq 2000 was used for TCR repertoire sequencing. The paper's processing steps were these. Repertoire assessment relied on Simpson's diversity index, CDR3 size and DJ length profiles, and TRBV/TRBJ rearrangement plots. The most abundant DNA sequence in the deep sequencing data was taken as the immunodominant clone. CDR3 amino acid sequences were checked for sharing across subjects and were also compared against the VDJdb database and published repertoires. TCRdb itself trimmed the public reads at Q25 with fastp, ran MiXCR and retained productive beta chains. CDR3 protein duplicates are merged, each entry listing the most common genes and DNA. TCRdb, not the authors, supplied the V and J calls. In this sample the table shows about 150,000 distinct CDR3 sequences, around half of which occur a single time. Under 3.5% of the sample goes to the ten largest clones.

Flow cytometry had shown CD8+CD57+ cell expansion in the patients selected for sequencing. Severe acquired aplastic anemia was diagnosed in all patients according to International Study of Aplastic Anemia and Agranulocytosis and Camitta criteria. No therapy had been received by the patients at the time of blood sampling. In the study, sorted CD4+ and CD8+ blood T cells from patients with severe aplastic anemia and from healthy subjects underwent deep sequencing of TCR repertoires. In the USA, patient enrollment took place under clinicaltrials.gov protocols 00001620, 01623167, 00001397, 00071045, 00081523 and 00961064. Ficoll-Paque density gradient centrifugation was used to isolate peripheral blood mononuclear cells. Before DNA extraction, CD4+ and CD8+ T cells were sorted by FACS or by magnetic beads. The full study reports these points: Between patients and healthy controls, no significant difference in CD8+ Simpson's diversity was found (P=0.060). Twenty-nine CD8+ CDR3 sequences were shared between patients and controls but appeared highly expressed in patients and within their immunodominant clones.

The CDR3 numbers 13 residues from cysteine through phenylalanine. CDR3 DNA is the only sequence kept; it has 39 bases, read in frame from the first base. V and J are truncated by 4 bases and 1 base respectively, leaving an intervening sequence of 8 bases. In the germline V gene, CDR1 corresponds to SGDLS and CDR2 to YYNGEE. This clonotype came up many times. Its antigen remains undetermined. Base qualities are missing; no much larger clone stands one base away. Sequenced material: sorted CD4+, CD8+, or CD8+CD57+ T cells (not recorded which) from PBMCs. The clonotype was recovered from a human donor with aplastic anemia. Here the chain combines TRBV9 and TRBJ1-1, with the D gene not confidently named. The CDR3 protein sequence reads: CASSQDWNTEAFF. The DNA is TGTGCCAGCAGCCAGGACTGGAACACTGAAGCTTTCTTT.